This is a list of T cell receptor beta chains from one sample in a study of blood T cell repertoires in COVID-19. Some clones are missing from TCRdb's copy, which holds only in-frame ones; the method was immunoSEQ multiplex PCR. The data hold about 88,000 clones, with approximately 90% observed a single time. Sequencing was carried out using peripheral blood. These receptors were obtained from a man in his 60s with acute or convalescent COVID-19. Both conserved end residues are part of each CDR3. D genes are given only for firm matches. Expanded clones are given a class, and other clones once, few, many or no size at all.

.	.	TRBV5-6	TRBJ1-4	CASSRPNQLGRLFF	TGTGCCAGCAGCAGACCGAACCAACTGGGGAGACTGTTTTTT
.	.	TRBV19	TRBJ1-5	CASSIVPGYNQPQHF	TGTGCCAGTAGTATAGTACCCGGGTACAATCAGCCCCAGCATTTT
.	.	TRBV3-1/TRBV3-2	TRBJ2-7	CASSQDSSSYEQYF	TGTGCCAGCAGCCAAGACTCTAGCTCCTACGAGCAGTACTTC
.	TRBD2	TRBV19	TRBJ2-1	CASRGLAGGPYNEQFF	TGTGCCAGCCGGGGACTAGCGGGAGGTCCCTACAATGAGCAGTTCTTC
.	.	TRBV3-1/TRBV3-2	TRBJ1-2	CASSQDVGGAGYTF	TGTGCCAGCAGCCAAGATGTTGGGGGCGCCGGCTACACCTTC
once	TRBD2	TRBV18	TRBJ2-5	CASSPPTSAQETQYF	TGTGCCAGCTCACCACCTACTAGCGCCCAAGAGACCCAGTACTTC
.	.	TRBV6-2/TRBV6-3	TRBJ2-2	CASSYRRAFVENTGELFF	TGTGCCAGCAGTTACCGGAGGGCCTTCGTCGAAAACACCGGGGAGCTGTTTTTT
.	.	TRBV28	TRBJ2-2	CASSPENTGELFF	TGTGCCAGCAGCCCAGAGAACACCGGGGAGCTGTTTTTT
.	TRBD2	TRBV28	TRBJ2-7	CASSSPGLAYEQYF	TGTGCCAGCAGTTCTCCGGGACTAGCCTACGAGCAGTACTTC
.	TRBD1	TRBV7-2	TRBJ1-2	CASSLAGQAHYGYTF	TGTGCCAGCAGCTTAGCGGGACAGGCTCACTATGGCTACACCTTC
.	TRBD2	TRBV6-2/TRBV6-3	TRBJ2-7	CASSSLAGSPYEQYF	TGTGCCAGCAGTTCTCTAGCGGGATCCCCCTACGAGCAGTACTTC
.	TRBD1	TRBV19	TRBJ1-2	CASSSTGGDYGYTF	TGTGCCAGTAGTTCTACAGGGGGGGACTATGGCTACACCTTC
.	TRBD2	TRBV27	TRBJ2-1	CASSLGLAGYEQFF	TGTGCCAGCAGTTTGGGACTAGCGGGATATGAGCAGTTCTTC
.	.	TRBV9	TRBJ1-6	CASSVDSRGNSPLHF	TGTGCCAGCAGCGTAGATTCGCGGGGTAATTCACCCCTCCACTTT
once	TRBD2	TRBV4-2	TRBJ2-5	CASSQLSGSGVGETQYF	TGTGCCAGCAGCCAACTTAGCGGGAGCGGGGTTGGAGAGACCCAGTACTTC
.	.	TRBV27	TRBJ2-6	CASRSSGANVLTF	TGTGCCAGCAGGAGTTCTGGGGCCAACGTCCTGACTTTC
.	.	TRBV6-2/TRBV6-3	TRBJ2-3	CASSYPLGGREKTDTQYF	TGTGCCAGCAGTTACCCCCTAGGGGGGCGGGAGAAGACAGATACGCAGTATTTT
.	TRBD1	TRBV7-8	TRBJ1-4	CASSLPSQGAREKLFF	TGTGCCAGCAGCTTACCTTCACAGGGGGCGCGTGAAAAACTGTTTTTT
.	.	TRBV19	TRBJ1-5	CASTGQFNQPQHF	TGTGCCAGTACCGGACAGTTCAATCAGCCCCAGCATTTT
.	.	TRBV2	TRBJ2-5	CASSGQGGETQYF	TGTGCCAGCAGCGGCCAGGGGGGAGAGACCCAGTACTTC
.	TRBD1	TRBV9	TRBJ2-6	CASSRTGAGANVLTF	TGTGCCAGCAGCCGGACAGGGGCTGGGGCCAACGTCCTGACTTTC
.	.	TRBV16	TRBJ2-6	CASSRELNSGANVLTF	TGTGCCAGCAGCCGAGAGTTGAACTCTGGGGCCAACGTCCTGACTTTC
.	.	TRBV4-2	TRBJ2-1	CASSQEMRDHHNEQFF	TGTGCCAGCAGCCAAGAAATGCGGGACCACCACAATGAGCAGTTCTTC
.	TRBD1	TRBV29-1	TRBJ2-7	CSGAGGEGYEQYF	TGCAGCGGAGCAGGGGGCGAAGGGTACGAGCAGTACTTC
.	TRBD2	TRBV2	TRBJ2-7	CASRLTSGSSGVSYEQYF	TGTGCCAGCAGGTTGACTAGCGGGTCATCAGGGGTTTCCTACGAGCAGTACTTC
.	.	TRBV6-5	TRBJ2-1	CASSYSSEGLYNEQFF	TGTGCCAGCAGTTACTCGAGTGAGGGCCTATACAATGAGCAGTTCTTC
.	.	TRBV27	TRBJ2-1	CASGPGNEQFF	TGTGCCAGCGGTCCCGGCAATGAGCAGTTCTTC
.	.	TRBV5-4	TRBJ2-7	CASRRGGPQGDEQYF	TGTGCCAGCCGAAGGGGGGGACCCCAAGGGGACGAGCAGTACTTC
.	TRBD1	TRBV7-3	TRBJ1-6	CASSSGQGAHSPLHF	TGTGCCAGCAGCTCGGGACAGGGGGCGCATTCACCCCTCCACTTT
.	TRBD2	TRBV9	TRBJ2-1	CASSETSGSYNEQFF	TGTGCCAGCAGCGAGACTAGCGGGTCCTACAATGAGCAGTTCTTC
.	.	TRBV7-9	TRBJ2-3	CASSAEDTQYF	TGTGCCAGCAGCGCCGAGGATACGCAGTATTTT
.	TRBD1	TRBV5-1	TRBJ1-4	CASSLDPPGQGAENEKLFF	TGCGCCAGCAGCTTGGATCCCCCGGGACAGGGGGCAGAGAATGAAAAACTGTTTTTT
.	.	TRBV27	TRBJ1-2	CASSSYGTLLGGYTF	TGTGCCAGCAGTTCCTACGGGACACTACTCGGTGGCTACACCTTC
.	.	TRBV14	TRBJ2-5	CASSRGSVGRETQYF	TGTGCCAGCAGCCGGGGCAGCGTTGGTAGAGAGACCCAGTACTTC
.	.	TRBV19	TRBJ2-3	CASSRGGAWTDTQYF	TGTGCCAGTAGTAGGGGAGGTGCGTGGACAGATACGCAGTATTTT